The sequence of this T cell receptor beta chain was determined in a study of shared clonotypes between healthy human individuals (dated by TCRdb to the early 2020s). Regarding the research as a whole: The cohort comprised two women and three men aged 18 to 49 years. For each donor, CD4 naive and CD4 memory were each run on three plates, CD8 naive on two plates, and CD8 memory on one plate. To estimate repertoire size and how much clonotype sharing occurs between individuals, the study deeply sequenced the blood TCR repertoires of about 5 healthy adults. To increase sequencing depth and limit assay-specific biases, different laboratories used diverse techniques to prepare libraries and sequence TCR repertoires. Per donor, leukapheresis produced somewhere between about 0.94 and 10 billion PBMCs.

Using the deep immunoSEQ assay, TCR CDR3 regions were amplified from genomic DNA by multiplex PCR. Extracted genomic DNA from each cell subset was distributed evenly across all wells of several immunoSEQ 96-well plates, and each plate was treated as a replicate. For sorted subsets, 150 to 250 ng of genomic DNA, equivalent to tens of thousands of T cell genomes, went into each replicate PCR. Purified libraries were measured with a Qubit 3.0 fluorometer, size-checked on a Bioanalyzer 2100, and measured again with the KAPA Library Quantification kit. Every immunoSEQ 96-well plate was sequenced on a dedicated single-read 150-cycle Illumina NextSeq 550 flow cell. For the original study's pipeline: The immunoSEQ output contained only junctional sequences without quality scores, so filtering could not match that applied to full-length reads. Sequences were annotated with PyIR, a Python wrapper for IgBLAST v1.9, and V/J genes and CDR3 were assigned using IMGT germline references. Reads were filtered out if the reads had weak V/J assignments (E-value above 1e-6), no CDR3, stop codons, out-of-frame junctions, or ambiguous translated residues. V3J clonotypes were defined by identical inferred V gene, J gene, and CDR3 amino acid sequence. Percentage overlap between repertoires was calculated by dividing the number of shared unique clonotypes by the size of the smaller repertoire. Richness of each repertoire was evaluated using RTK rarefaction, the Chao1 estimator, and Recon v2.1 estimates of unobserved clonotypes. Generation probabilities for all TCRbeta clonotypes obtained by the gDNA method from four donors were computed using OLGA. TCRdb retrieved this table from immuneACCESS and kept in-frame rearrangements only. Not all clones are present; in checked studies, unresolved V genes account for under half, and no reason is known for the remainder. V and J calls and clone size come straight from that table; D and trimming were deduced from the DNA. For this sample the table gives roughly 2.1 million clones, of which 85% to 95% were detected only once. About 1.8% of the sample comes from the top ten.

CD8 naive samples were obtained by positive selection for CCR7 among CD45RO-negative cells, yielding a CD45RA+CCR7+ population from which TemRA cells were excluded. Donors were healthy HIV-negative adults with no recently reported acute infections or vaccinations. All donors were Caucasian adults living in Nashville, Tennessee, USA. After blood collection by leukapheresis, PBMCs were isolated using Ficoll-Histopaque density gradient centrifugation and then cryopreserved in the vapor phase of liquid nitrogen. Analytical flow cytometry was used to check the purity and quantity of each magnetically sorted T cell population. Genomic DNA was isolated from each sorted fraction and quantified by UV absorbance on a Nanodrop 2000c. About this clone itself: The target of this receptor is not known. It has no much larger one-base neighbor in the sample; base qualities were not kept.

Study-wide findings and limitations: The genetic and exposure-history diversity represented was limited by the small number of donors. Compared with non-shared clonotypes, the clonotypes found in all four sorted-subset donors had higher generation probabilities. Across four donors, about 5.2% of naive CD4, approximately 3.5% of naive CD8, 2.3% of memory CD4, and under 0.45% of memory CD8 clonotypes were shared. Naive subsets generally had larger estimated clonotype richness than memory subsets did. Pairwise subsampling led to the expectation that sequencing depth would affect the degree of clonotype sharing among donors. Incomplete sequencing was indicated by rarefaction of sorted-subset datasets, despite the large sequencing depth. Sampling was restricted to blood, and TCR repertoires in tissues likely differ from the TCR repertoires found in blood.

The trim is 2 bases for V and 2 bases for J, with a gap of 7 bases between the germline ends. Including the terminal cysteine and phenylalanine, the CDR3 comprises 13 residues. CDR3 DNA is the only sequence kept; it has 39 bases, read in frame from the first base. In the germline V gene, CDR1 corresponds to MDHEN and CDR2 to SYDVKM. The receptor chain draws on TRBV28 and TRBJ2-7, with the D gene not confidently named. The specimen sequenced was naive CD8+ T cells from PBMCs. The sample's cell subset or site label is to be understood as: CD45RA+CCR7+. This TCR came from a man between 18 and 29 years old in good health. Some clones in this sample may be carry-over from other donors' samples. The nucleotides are TGTGCCAGCAGTTTAATTGGACCCTACGAGCAGTACTTC. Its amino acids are CASSLIGPYEQYF.